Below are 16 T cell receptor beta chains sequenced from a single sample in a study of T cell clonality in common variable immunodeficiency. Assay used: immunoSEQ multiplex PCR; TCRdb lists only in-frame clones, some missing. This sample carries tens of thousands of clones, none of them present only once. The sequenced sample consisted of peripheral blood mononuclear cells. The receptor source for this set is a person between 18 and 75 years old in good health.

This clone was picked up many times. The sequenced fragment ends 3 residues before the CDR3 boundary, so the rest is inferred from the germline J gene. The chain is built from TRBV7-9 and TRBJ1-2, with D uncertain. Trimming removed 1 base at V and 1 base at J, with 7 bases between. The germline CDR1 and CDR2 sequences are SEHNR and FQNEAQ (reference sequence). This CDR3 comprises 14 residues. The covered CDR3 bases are TGTGCCAGCAGCTTAGTCGGGTTTAACTATGGC. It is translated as CASSLVGFNYG. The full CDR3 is CASSLVGFNYGYTF.

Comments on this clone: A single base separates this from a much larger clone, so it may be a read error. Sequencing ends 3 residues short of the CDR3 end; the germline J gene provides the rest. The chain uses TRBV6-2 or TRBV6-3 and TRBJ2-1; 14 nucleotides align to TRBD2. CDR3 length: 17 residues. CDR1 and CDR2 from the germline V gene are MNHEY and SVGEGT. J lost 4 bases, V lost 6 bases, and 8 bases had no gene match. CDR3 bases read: TGTGCCAGCAGCTCGGGACTAGCGGGAGAGAGATACAATGAG. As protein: CASSSGLAGERYNE. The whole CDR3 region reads CASSSGLAGERYNEQFF.

CDR3 loop: CASSPIGQGVYPNYGYTF. The covered CDR3 bases are TGTGCCAGCTCACCAATCGGACAGGGGGTCTACCCTAACTATGGC. The chain uses TRBV18 and TRBJ1-2; 10 bases align to TRBD1. Read data end 3 residues before the CDR3 end; the end is taken from the germline J gene. The CDR3 has 18 amino acids. From germline, CDR1 is KGHSH and CDR2 LQKENI. Losses at the gene ends were 2 bases for V and 0 bases for J; bases not matched to a gene: 9.

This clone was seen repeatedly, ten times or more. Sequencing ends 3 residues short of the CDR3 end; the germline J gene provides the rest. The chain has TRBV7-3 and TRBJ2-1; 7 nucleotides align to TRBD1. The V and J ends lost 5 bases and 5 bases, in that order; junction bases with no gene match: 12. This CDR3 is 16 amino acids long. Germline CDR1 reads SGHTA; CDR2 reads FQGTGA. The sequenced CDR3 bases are TGTGCCAGCAGCCCTAGACAGGGCCTAACGGACAATGAG. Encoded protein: CASSPRQGLTDNE. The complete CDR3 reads CASSPRQGLTDNEQFF. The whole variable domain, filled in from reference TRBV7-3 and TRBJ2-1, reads GAGVSQTPSNKVTEKGKYVELRCDPISGHTALYWYRQSLGQGPEFLIYFQGTGAADDSGLPNDRFFAVRPEGSVSTLKIQRTERGDSAVYLCASSPRQGLTDNEQFFGPGTRLTVL.

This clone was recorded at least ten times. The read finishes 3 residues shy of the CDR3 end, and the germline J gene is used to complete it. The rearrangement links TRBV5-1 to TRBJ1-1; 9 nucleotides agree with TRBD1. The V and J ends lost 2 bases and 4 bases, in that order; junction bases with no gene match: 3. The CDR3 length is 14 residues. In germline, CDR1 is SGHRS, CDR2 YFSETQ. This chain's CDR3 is CASSFGQGTTEAFF. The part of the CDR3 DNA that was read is TGCGCCAGCAGCTTCGGACAGGGGACCACTGAA. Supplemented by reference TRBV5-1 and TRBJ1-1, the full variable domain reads KAGVTQTPRYLIKTRGQQVTLSCSPISGHRSVSWYQQTPGQGLQFLFEYFSETQRNKGNFPGRFSGRQFSNSRSEMNVSTLELGDSALYLCASSFGQGTTEAFFGQGTRLTVV.

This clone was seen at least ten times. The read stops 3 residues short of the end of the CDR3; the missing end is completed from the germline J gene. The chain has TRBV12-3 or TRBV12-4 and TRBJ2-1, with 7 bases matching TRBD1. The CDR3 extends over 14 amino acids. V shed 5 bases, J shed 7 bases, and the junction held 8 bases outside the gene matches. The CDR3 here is CASSRDSLGNEQFF. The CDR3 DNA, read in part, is TGTGCCAGCAGTCGGGACAGCCTAGGGAATGAG.

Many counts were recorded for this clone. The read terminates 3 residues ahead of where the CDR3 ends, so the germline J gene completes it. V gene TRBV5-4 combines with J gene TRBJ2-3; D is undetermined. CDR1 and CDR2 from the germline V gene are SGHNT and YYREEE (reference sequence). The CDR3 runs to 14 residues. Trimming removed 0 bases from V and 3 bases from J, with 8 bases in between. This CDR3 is CASSLEAMTDTQYF. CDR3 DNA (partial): TGTGCCAGCAGCTTGGAGGCCATGACAGATACG.

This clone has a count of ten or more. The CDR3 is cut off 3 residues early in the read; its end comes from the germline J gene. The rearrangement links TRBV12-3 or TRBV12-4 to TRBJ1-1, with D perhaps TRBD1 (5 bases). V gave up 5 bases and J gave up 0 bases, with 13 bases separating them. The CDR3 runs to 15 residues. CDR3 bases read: TGTGCCAGCAGTCCTAGGACACCTATGAACACTGAA. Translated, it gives CASSPRTPMNTE. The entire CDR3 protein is CASSPRTPMNTEAFF.

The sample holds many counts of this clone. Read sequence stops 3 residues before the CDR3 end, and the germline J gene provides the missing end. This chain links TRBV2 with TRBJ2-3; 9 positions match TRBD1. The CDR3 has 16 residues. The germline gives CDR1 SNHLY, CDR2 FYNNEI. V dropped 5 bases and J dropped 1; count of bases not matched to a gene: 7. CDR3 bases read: TGTGCCAGCAGTCCCCTGGGACAGGGTGGCACAGATACG. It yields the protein CASSPLGQGGTDT. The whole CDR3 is CASSPLGQGGTDTQYF. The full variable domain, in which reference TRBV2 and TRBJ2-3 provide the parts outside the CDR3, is EPEVTQTPSHQVTQMGQEVILRCVPISNHLYFYWYRQILGQKVEFLVSFYNNEISEKSEIFDDQFSVERPDGSNFTLKIRSTKLEDSAMYFCASSPLGQGGTDTQYFGPGTRLTVL.

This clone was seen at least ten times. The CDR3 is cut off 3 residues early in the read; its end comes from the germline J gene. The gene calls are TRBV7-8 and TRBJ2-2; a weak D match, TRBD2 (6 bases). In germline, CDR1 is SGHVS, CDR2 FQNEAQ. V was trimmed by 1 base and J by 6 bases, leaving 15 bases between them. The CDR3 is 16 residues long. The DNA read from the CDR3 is TGTGCCAGCAGCTTAGTTGGGGGGTTTATGGCCGGGGAG. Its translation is CASSLVGGFMAGE. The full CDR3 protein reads CASSLVGGFMAGELFF.

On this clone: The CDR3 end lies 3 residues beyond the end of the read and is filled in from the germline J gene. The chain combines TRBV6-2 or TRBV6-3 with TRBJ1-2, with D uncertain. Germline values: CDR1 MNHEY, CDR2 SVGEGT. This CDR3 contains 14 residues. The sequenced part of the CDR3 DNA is TGTGCCAGCAGTTACACTAGGAACAACTACGAC. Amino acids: CASSYTRNNYD. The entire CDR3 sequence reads CASSYTRNNYDYTF.

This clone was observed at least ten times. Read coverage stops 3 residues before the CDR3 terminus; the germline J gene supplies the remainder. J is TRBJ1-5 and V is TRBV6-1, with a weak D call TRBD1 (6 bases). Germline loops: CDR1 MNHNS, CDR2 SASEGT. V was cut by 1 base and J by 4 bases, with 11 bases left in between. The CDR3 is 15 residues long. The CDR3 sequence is CASSEGQGINQPQHF. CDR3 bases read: TGTGCCAGCAGTGAAGGGCAGGGGATAAATCAGCCC.

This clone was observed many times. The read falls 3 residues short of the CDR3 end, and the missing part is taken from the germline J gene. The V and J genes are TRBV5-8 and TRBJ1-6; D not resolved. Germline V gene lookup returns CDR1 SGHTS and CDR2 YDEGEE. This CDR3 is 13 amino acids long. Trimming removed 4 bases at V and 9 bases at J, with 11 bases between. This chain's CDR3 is CASSTDFGSPLHF. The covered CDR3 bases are TGTGCCAGCAGCACGGACTTCGGTTCACCC.

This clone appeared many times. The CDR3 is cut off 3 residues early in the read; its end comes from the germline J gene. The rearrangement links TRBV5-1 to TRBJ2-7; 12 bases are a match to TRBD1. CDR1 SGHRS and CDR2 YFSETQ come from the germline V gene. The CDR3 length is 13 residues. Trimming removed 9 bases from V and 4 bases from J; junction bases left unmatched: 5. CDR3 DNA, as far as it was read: TGCGCCAAAAAGGGACAGGGGGCATACGAG. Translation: CAKKGQGAYE. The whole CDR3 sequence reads CAKKGQGAYEQYF.

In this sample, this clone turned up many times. The sequenced CDR3 bases are TGTGCCAGCAGCTTTGAGGGTCCCGGGGAG. Encoded protein: CASSFEGPGE. The entire CDR3 protein is CASSFEGPGELFF. The V gene is TRBV5-8, the J gene TRBJ2-2; TRBD2 might be the D (5 bases). Read coverage stops 3 residues before the CDR3 terminus; the germline J gene supplies the remainder. Trimming removed 2 bases from V and 6 bases from J, with 8 bases in between. The CDR3 contains 13 residues. Per the germline V gene, CDR1 is SGHTS and CDR2 is YDEGEE.

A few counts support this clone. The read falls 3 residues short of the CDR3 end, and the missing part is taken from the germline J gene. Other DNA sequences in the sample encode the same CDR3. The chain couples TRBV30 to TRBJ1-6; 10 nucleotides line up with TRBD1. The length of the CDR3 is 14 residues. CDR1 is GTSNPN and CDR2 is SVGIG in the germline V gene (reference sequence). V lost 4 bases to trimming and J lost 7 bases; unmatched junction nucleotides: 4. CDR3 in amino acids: CAWKGQGTNSPLHF. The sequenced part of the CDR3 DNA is TGTGCCTGGAAGGGACAGGGGACGAATTCACCC.